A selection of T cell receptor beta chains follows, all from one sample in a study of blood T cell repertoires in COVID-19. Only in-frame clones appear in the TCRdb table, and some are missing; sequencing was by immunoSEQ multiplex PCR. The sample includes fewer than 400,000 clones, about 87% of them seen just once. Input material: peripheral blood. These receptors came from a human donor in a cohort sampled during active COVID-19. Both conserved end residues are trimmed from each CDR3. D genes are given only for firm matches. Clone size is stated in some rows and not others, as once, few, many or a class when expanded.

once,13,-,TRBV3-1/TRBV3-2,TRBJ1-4,ASSQQQGGNEKLF
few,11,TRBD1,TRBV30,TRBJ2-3,AWNGQGSDTQY
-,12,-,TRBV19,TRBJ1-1,ASSPFSAGTEAF
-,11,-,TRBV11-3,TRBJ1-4,ASSRGLNEKLF
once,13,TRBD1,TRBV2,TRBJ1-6,ASSARQGWNSPLH
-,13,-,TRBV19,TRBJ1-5,ASSIDGGRDQPQH
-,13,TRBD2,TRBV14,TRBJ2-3,ASSQLGLAVDTQY
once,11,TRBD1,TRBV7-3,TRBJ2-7,ASSLRDSYEQY
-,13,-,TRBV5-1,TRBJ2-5,ASSFVRERGETQY
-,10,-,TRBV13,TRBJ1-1,ASSLGSAEAF
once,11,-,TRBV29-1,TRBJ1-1,SVEPGTDTEAF
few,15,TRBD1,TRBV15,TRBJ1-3,ATSRDLAGGSGNTIY
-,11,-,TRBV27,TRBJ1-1,ASSPDTNTEAF
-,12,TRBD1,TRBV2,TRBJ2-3,ATKTGGSTDTQY
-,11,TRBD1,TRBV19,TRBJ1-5,ATEGQQNQPQH
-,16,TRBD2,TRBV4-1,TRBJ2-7,ASSLGSATSGVSYEQY
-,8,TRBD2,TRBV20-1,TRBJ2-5,SSGKETQY
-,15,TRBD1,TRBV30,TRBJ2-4,AWSVQGAGETKNIQY
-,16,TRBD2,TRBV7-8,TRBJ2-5,ASSLNAGGPGRGETQY
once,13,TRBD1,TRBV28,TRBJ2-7,ASSFDREYDNEQY
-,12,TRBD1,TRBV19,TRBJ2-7,ASSPRGQGSEQY
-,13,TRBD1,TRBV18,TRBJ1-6,ASSRPGQGATPLH
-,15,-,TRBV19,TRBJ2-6,ATSARATPSGANVLT
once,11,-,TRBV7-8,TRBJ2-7,ASSPLANDEQY
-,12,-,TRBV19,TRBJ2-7,ASSINSQGDEQY
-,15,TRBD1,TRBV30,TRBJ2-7,AWSPTDRDRDRYEQY
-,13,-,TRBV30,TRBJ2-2,AWRQGDSNTGELF
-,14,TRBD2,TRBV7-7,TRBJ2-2,ASSLAGGTNTGELF
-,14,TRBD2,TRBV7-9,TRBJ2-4,ASSFFREEVKNIQY
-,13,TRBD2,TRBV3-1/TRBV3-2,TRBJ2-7,ASSQLPGGPYEQY
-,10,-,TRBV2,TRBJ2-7,ASSGGEDEQY
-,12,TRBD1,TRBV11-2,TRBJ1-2,ASSLGQGDYGYT
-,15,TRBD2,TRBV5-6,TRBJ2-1,ASRLFGTSGRDNEQF
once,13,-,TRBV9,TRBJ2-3,ASSLGPGRTDTQY
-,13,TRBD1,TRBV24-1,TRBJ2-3,ATSDRDSGTDTQY
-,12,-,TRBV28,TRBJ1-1,ASSPPGGRTEAF
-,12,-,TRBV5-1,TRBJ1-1,ASSLGPSDTEAF
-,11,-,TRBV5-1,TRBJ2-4,ASSSVAKNIQY
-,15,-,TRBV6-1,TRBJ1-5,ASSESYPGRVNQPQH
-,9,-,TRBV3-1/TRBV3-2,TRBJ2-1,ASSLGRGQF
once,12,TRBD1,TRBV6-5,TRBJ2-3,ASSRDSRLDTQY